This TCR beta chain stems from a study of T cells in Graves' hyperthyroidism and ophthalmopathy (dated 2019 in TCRdb). Describing the broader study: Peripheral blood was collected at initial diagnosis, before any treatment. The paper reports TCR Vbeta CDR3 sequencing of 140 or so peripheral blood samples: 43 ophthalmopathy, under 80 hyperthyroidism and around 17 progressor patients. The 100 or so discovery patients were divided at random into training and test sets in a 7:3 ratio. An independent validation cohort of under 20 hyperthyroidism patients and 17 patients who later progressed to ophthalmopathy tested prospective prediction of ophthalmopathy. To identify TCR V-J signatures that set the groups apart, the researchers used a discovery cohort of roughly 100 patients, made up of roughly 45 with Graves' ophthalmopathy and 57 with stable Graves' hyperthyroidism. Thyroid tissue and blood T-cell repertoires from six Graves' hyperthyroidism patients were also compared in the study. After sampling, hyperthyroidism patients received methimazole starting at 30 mg daily, and ophthalmopathy patients received high-dose intravenous methylprednisolone. The research as a whole found: No statistical method was used to set the sample size in advance, and investigators knew the group allocation. In cross-validation, a model built on a 13 V-J signature told ophthalmopathy apart from stable hyperthyroidism with 85% to 90% sensitivity and around 83% specificity, and in testing the same model reached 80%/75%. Most expanded thyroid clonotypes (frequency above 0.001) were also found in blood, which suggests that blood repertoires may mirror thyroid immune responses. In validation, the model predicted progression to ophthalmopathy a median of approximately 6.3 months before onset, with roughly 70% sensitivity and roughly 77% specificity.

Amplification of TCR beta CDR3 regions was carried out from RNA transcripts. For the first round of RT-PCR on the TCR CDR3, the HTBI primer set was used together with the Qiagen OneStep RT-PCR kit. The libraries were constructed in a second round of multiplex PCR and then size-selected and purified. The libraries were sequenced on an Illumina HiSeq2000 using paired-end 100 bp reads. Per the original workflow: Raw data were processed with SOAPnuke, discarding reads with adapters, uncalled bases, mean Phred below 15, or no exact constant-primer or identifier match. High-quality paired reads were merged with COPE v1.2.5, and unique nucleotide sequences were defined as clonotypes. MiTCR v1.1 was used to align the clonotypes against IMGT TRBV, TRBD and TRBJ reference segments. Analysis was restricted to V-J combinations with a frequency above 0.0001, which covered about 99% of repertoires. A TCS score was defined as the ratio between F50 (clonal expansion) and ExV (chaos), using BLOSUM62-based TCRdist between CDR3 peptides within each V-J. Welch's t-statistics and random forest reduced approximately 520 V-J features to 13, which were used in a naive Bayes classifier (R e1071). TCRdb trimmed the raw reads at Q25, called clones with MiXCR and kept productive beta chains. For every CDR3 protein sequence, its rows merge into one entry that carries the most common genes and DNA. Here the V and J calls rest on TCRdb's processing, not on the authors' analysis. The sample table lists 500,000 or so distinct CDR3 sequences, 17% of them with a count of one. The ten top clones hold roughly a sixth of the sample.

This clonotype has a count of ten or more. This clone's antigen is unknown. Within one base of it there is no much larger clone, and no base qualities were kept. Ophthalmopathy patients had moderately to severely active disease, Clinical Activity Score of at least 3, NOSPECS grade of at least 4, and duration under 3 months. Any patient with an uncontrolled infection, another autoimmune disease, pregnancy or lactation was excluded. Diagnoses relied on clinical symptoms, serum thyroxine and TRAb, thyroid ultrasound and orbital computed tomography. PBMCs were isolated from around 10 ml of fresh peripheral blood by Ficoll-Paque density gradient centrifugation. Trizol reagent was used to extract total RNA, and RNA quality was then checked on an Agilent 2100 Bioanalyzer. The CDR3 measures 15 amino acids from cysteine to phenylalanine. Kept here is only the CDR3 DNA, which spans 45 bases and is read in frame from base 1. V is shortened by 1 base, J by 2 bases, and the region joining them spans 12 bases. CDR1 and CDR2, looked up from the germline V gene (reference sequence), are SGHAT and FQDESV.

This receptor chain uses TRBV11-1 and TRBJ2-7, with TRBD2 as a weak D call on 7 bases. The sample was blood. This receptor was taken from a woman aged 18-29 years with Graves' ophthalmopathy. CDR3 loop: CASSLEGRGPYEQYF. The DNA sequence follows: TGTGCCAGCAGCTTAGAGGGGCGGGGGCCCTACGAGCAGTACTTC.